This T cell receptor beta chain was found in a study of beta chain features in type 1 diabetes. General study results and limits: In every one of the four CD4+ subsets, TCRB CDR3s were moderately but significantly shorter in Type 1 diabetes patients.

All of the isolated RNA was reverse transcribed, so expressed TCRB transcripts were sequenced. The repertoire was sequenced with immunoSEQ multiplex PCR; TCRdb's copy has only in-frame clones and lacks some. The repertoire consists of 250,000 to 300,000 clones, with approximately 25% occurring once and the leading ten covering 0.012%. V was pared by 4 bases and J by 8 bases, with 9 bases between. Germline loops: CDR1 KGHSH, CDR2 LQKENI. The CDR3 spans 12 residues. On this clone itself: What it binds is unknown.

This TCR was sampled from a woman aged 25 to 39 with type 1 diabetes. The material sequenced was naive CD4+ T cells from blood. This sequence joins TRBV18 and TRBJ2-1, with D perhaps matching TRBD1 (5 bases). CDR3 nucleotide sequence: TGTGCCAGCTCACTTCAGGGTCATGAGCAGTTCTTC. Translated: CASSLQGHEQFF.